These T cell receptor beta chains were read from a single sample in a study of STAT5B mutations in CD4+ large granular lymphocyte leukemia. Method: immunoSEQ multiplex PCR; TCRdb's copy keeps in-frame clones and lacks some. Of some 38,000 clones detected, 70% to 90% appear once; the ten largest clones hold 1% to 1.5%. Sequenced material: CD4+ T cells from blood buffy coats. The origin of the receptors is a human donor in good health. Each CDR3 is given with its conserved first and last residue. D genes are given only for firm matches. Expanded clones get a size class; other rows say once, few or many, or leave the size out.

>TRBJ2-5|TRBV5-4|NA|TRBD1
TGTGCCAGCAGCTTGTCTGGACAGGGAGAAGAGACCCAGTACTTC
CASSLSGQGEETQYF
>TRBJ2-5|TRBV5-1|NA|TRBD2
TGCGCCAGCAGCTTGGCCCGACTAGCGGGTCAAGAGACCCAGTACTTC
CASSLARLAGQETQYF
>TRBJ2-2|TRBV29-1|NA|NA
TGCAGCGTTTCACACACCGGGGAGCTGTTTTTT
CSVSHTGELFF
>TRBJ2-1|TRBV10-2|NA|TRBD1
TGCGCCAGCAGTGGTGCTGCCGGGACAGGGGGTAGGAATGAGCAGTTCTTC
CASSGAAGTGGRNEQFF
>TRBJ1-3|TRBV5-1|NA|TRBD1
TGCGCCAGCAGCATGACAGGGATGGACGGAAACACCATATATTTT
CASSMTGMDGNTIYF
>TRBJ2-5|TRBV7-2|NA|NA
TGTGCCAGCAGCTTAGGGACTGCAAGGGGAGAGACCCAGTACTTC
CASSLGTARGETQYF
>TRBJ2-1|TRBV30|NA|TRBD2
TGTGCCTGGATTGATAGCGGGAGGGGGAATTACAATGAGCAGTTCTTC
CAWIDSGRGNYNEQFF
>TRBJ1-2|TRBV6-5|NA|NA
TGTGCCAGCAGTCGGGGGGGGGCTGACTATGGCTACACCTTC
CASSRGGADYGYTF
>TRBJ1-1|TRBV14|NA|NA
TGTGCCAGCAGCCAGCTACAGGGTAGAGGGGACACTGAAGCTTTCTTT
CASSQLQGRGDTEAFF
>TRBJ2-1|TRBV14|NA|TRBD1
TGTGCCAGCAGCCAATTGGAGGGTCGTCGGACAGGGAACTACAATGAGCAGTTCTTC
CASSQLEGRRTGNYNEQFF
>TRBJ1-4|TRBV5-1|NA|NA
TGCGCCAGCAGCCGAACACAGGCAACTAATGAAAAACTGTTTTTT
CASSRTQATNEKLFF
>TRBJ2-3|TRBV6-6|NA|NA
TGTGCCAGCAGCTTTGGAGGAGATACGCAGTATTTT
CASSFGGDTQYF
>TRBJ2-1|TRBV2|NA|NA
TGTGCCAGCTATGTTAGAGCCCTGACACAATACAATGAGCAGTTCTTC
CASYVRALTQYNEQFF
>TRBJ2-7|TRBV25-1|once|NA
TGTGCCAGCAGTGAAATCCACGAGCAGTACTTC
CASSEIHEQYF
>TRBJ2-7|TRBV10-3|NA|NA
TGTGCCATCAGGGCACTCGGGGAGCAGTACTTC
CAIRALGEQYF
>TRBJ1-1|TRBV7-2|NA|NA
TGTGCCAGCAGCTTAGGGAGGGCCGGGACTGAAGCTTTCTTT
CASSLGRAGTEAFF
>TRBJ2-1|TRBV4-3|few|NA
TGCGCCAGCAGCCAAGACGGACAGTTTAAGGGAAATGAGCAGTTCTTC
CASSQDGQFKGNEQFF
>TRBJ1-1|TRBV5-1|NA|NA
TGCGCCAGCAGCTTGGCCGGCACAGTGAACACTGAAGCTTTCTTT
CASSLAGTVNTEAFF